The 5 T cell receptor beta chains in this list originate from one sample, sequenced in a study of T cells expressing NK-cell markers. TCRdb re-called the 5' RACE reads and shows each CDR3 protein once, DNA omitted. With some 440,000 distinct CDR3 sequences in the sample, the ten largest clones hold more than 1.4%. Sequencing was carried out using blood T cells: a sorted CD56 or NKG2C T cell subset, CD4+ or CD8+ T cells, or bulk PBMC T cells (not recorded which). The receptors were sampled from a woman aged 45-65 years in good health.

The chain employs TRBV4-1 and TRBJ2-2; the TCRdb call, TRBD1, lacks DNA for checking. CDR1 and CDR2 (germline): MGHRA, YSYEKL. The CDR3 has 19 residues. This CDR3 reads CASSQLLLGQGPGTGELFF.

The chain combines TRBV20-1 with TRBJ1-5; the D call of TRBD1 rests on TCRdb alone, since no DNA is present to check it. This CDR3 is 13 amino acids long. CDR1 and CDR2 (germline): DFQATT, SNEGSKA (reference sequence). The CDR3 here is CSVSGGLNQPQHF.

J is TRBJ2-3 and V is TRBV29-1; TCRdb returns TRBD2, unconfirmable since there is no DNA. CDR3 length equals 15 residues. The germline gives CDR1 SQVTM, CDR2 ANQGSEA. This CDR3 reads CSVPLGLALQDTQYF.

V and J are TRBV2 and TRBJ2-7. The CDR3 sequence is 14 residues long. Looked up from germline, CDR1 is SNHLY and CDR2 is FYNNEI. The CDR3 reads CASSEVASSYEQYF.

This chain connects TRBV29-1 to TRBJ2-7; lacking DNA, the TRBD1 call made by TCRdb goes unchecked. CDR3 length equals 13 residues. Germline loops: CDR1 SQVTM, CDR2 ANQGSEA. The CDR3 reads CSIHLYRGNEQYF.